This T cell receptor (beta chain) was found in a study of blood T cell repertoires in COVID-19. In the study overall: Researchers got acute and convalescent COVID-19 samples from the United States, Italy and Spain.

V was cut by 0 bases and J by 8 bases, with 8 bases left in between. Germline values: CDR1 SGHNT, CDR2 YYREEE (reference sequence). The CDR3 loop spans 13 amino acids. TCRdb keeps only in-frame clones here, not all; method: immunoSEQ multiplex PCR. The sample has nearly 110,000 clones, 70% to 80% seen once; the top ten hold more than 0.8%. The J gene is TRBJ1-4, the V gene TRBV5-4; maybe TRBD1 (6 bases). The material sequenced was peripheral blood. The source is a human donor with acute or convalescent COVID-19. The donor label of this sample is uncertain. The CDR3 spells CASSLDRAEKLFF. Written as DNA, the CDR3 is TGTGCCAGCAGCTTGGACAGGGCAGAAAAACTGTTTTTT. The full variable domain, with the rest looked up from reference TRBV5-4 and TRBJ1-4, is ETGVTQSPTHLIKTRGQQVTLRCSSQSGHNTVSWYQQALGQGPQFIFQYYREEENGRGNFPPRFSGLQFPNYSSELNVNALELDDSALYLCASSLDRAEKLFFGSGTQLSVL.